The entry below gives a single T cell receptor (beta chain) sequence along with its context. The antigen is unknown. In the naive CD8 group, cells lacked CD45RO and were positively selected for CCR7, so terminally differentiated effector memory CD45RA+ cells were left out. The data derive from a study of shared clonotypes between healthy human individuals. General study results and limits: Around 5% of naive CD4 clonotypes were shared across a few donors.

This CDR3 is 16 amino acids long. Germline lookup yields CDR1 ENHRY and CDR2 SYGVKD. Deletions cut 3 bases from V and 6 bases from J, with 17 bases between. Produced via immunoSEQ multiplex PCR; TCRdb's table is partial and in-frame only. Counted here are 1.5 million to 2.5 million clones, roughly 95% occurring once; the ten biggest clones make up 0.9% to 1.5%. The chain has TRBV10-3 and TRBJ2-2, with TRBD1 as a possible D gene (6 bases). The sequenced sample consisted of naive CD8+ T cells sorted from blood. The receptor was isolated from a man between 18 and 29 years old in good health. CDR3 in amino acids: CAISEVRVQGSGELFF. The DNA of the CDR3 is TGTGCCATCAGTGAAGTGAGAGTACAGGGTTCCGGGGAGCTGTTTTTT.